Listed here is a single T cell receptor (beta chain). Its ends do not fully match the called genes, so a read error is possible. The source of the sample is a study of blood T cell repertoires in COVID-19. On the study more broadly: The cDNA or gDNA used as material had been derived from T cells, B-cell-depleted T cells, or PBMCs.

The CDR3 contains 13 residues. Germline lookup yields CDR1 ENHRY and CDR2 SYGVKD. Data came from immunoSEQ multiplex PCR; TCRdb stores just in-frame clones and leaves some out. Here the sample spans about 160,000 clones, 85% to 90% being singletons. The source is a man in his forties or fifties with active or convalescent COVID-19. This sequence joins TRBV10-3 and TRBJ1-1; 8 bases are a match to TRBD1. Specimen: peripheral blood. The CDR3 reads CAVRTGGNTEAFF. The CDR3 DNA sequence: TGTGCCGTCAGAACAGGGGGGAACACTGAAGCTTTCTTT.